The rows below give T cell receptor beta chains drawn from one sample of a study of blood T cell repertoires in COVID-19. The table came from immunoSEQ multiplex PCR; TCRdb's copy has only in-frame clones and leaves some out. In the table there are over 90,000 clones, around 87% of which are singletons. The sample was peripheral blood. All receptors derive from a human donor in a cohort sampled during active COVID-19. The CDR3 runs from the conserved cysteine through the conserved F or W. A D gene is named only where the DNA matches it firmly. Size is omitted from some rows. Given values are once, few, many or a class for expanded clones.

J | D | size | V | DNA | CDR3
TRBJ1-2 | NA | few | TRBV5-5 | TGTGCCAGCAGCTTGTTTCTACAGAATGGCTACACCTTC | CASSLFLQNGYTF
TRBJ1-1 | NA | few | TRBV6-2/TRBV6-3 | TGTGCCAGCAGTTACTTTCCCAGGTTTAGTGTAAGGAACACTGAAGCTTTCTTT | CASSYFPRFSVRNTEAFF
TRBJ2-7 | NA | NA | TRBV27 | TGTGCCAGCGGGGAGAGTTACGAGCAGTACTTC | CASGESYEQYF
TRBJ1-1 | NA | NA | TRBV29-1 | TGCAGCGTACCTCGGCAGGGGCGAGCTTTCTTT | CSVPRQGRAFF
TRBJ1-3 | TRBD1 | NA | TRBV29-1 | TGCAGCGTCTTATTACCTACAGGGGTCAGAAACACCATATATTTT | CSVLLPTGVRNTIYF
TRBJ1-5 | NA | NA | TRBV7-2 | TGTGCCAGCAGCCCAGACAGTAGCAATCAGCCCCAGCATTTT | CASSPDSSNQPQHF
TRBJ1-2 | TRBD1 | NA | TRBV9 | TGTGCCAGCAGCAAGGGACAGGGAGCTTATGGCTACACCTTC | CASSKGQGAYGYTF
TRBJ2-3 | TRBD1 | NA | TRBV7-6 | TGTGCCAGCAGCTTAAGGACAGGGGGCACAGATACGCAGTATTTT | CASSLRTGGTDTQYF
TRBJ1-2 | TRBD1 | NA | TRBV15 | TGTGCCACCAGCAGAGATCTGGGGGGACAGCACCAGGGTGGCTACACCTTC | CATSRDLGGQHQGGYTF
TRBJ2-2 | TRBD1 | NA | TRBV7-7 | TGTGCTAGCAGCCCTCTTTGGACAGGTGGCTTAGCCGGGGAGCTGTTTTTT | CASSPLWTGGLAGELFF
TRBJ1-1 | NA | NA | TRBV2 | TGTGCCAGCAGTGAGCAGGGGACTGAAGCTTTCTTT | CASSEQGTEAFF
TRBJ1-5 | TRBD1 | NA | TRBV27 | TGTGCCAGCAGTCTGACAGGGGGCAATCAGCCCCAGCATTTT | CASSLTGGNQPQHF
TRBJ2-7 | TRBD1 | NA | TRBV9 | TGTGCCAGCAGCGCTAAAGACAGGGGCCCCTACGAGCAGTACTTC | CASSAKDRGPYEQYF
TRBJ2-2 | TRBD1 | NA | TRBV5-1 | TGCGCCAGCAGCTTGGTGGGACAGGGAACCGGGGAGCTGTTTTTT | CASSLVGQGTGELFF
TRBJ2-2 | NA | many | TRBV27 | TGTGCCAGCAGCCACTCCACAGGAGCGAACACCGGGGAGCTGTTTTTT | CASSHSTGANTGELFF